The clone carrying this T cell receptor beta chain has only one observation. This record comes from a study of radiotherapy plus CTLA-4 blockade in lung cancer. Germline assignment: CDR1 SNHLY and CDR2 FYNNEI. This CDR3 has 15 amino acids. Trimming pared 5 bases from V and 5 bases from J, leaving 15 bases between. Chemo-refractory metastatic non-small-cell lung cancer patients received focal radiation with ipilimumab CTLA-4 blockade. Some clones are missing from TCRdb's copy, which holds only in-frame ones; the method was immunoSEQ multiplex PCR. This sample has tens of thousands of clones, with approximately 86% found just once.

The rearrangement uses TRBV2 and TRBJ1-4, with D unresolved. This receptor was taken from a human donor with non-small cell lung cancer that progressed on radiotherapy plus ipilimumab. Sequenced here: peripheral blood, sampled from a patient treated with radiotherapy plus ipilimumab. CDR3 amino acids: CASSLTHPLNEKLFF. The CDR3 coding sequence is TGTGCCAGCAGTCTCACTCACCCTCTAAATGAAAAACTGTTTTTT.